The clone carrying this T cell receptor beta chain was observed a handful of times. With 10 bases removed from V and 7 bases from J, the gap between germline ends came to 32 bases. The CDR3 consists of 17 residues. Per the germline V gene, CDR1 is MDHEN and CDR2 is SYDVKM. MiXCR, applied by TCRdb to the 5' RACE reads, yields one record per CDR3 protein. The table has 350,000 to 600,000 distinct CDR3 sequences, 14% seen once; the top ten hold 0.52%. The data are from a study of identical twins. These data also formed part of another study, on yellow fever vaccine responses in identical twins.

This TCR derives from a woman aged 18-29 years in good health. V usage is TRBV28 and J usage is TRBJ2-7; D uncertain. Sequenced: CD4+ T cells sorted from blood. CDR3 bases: TGTGCCACCCGCTCCCCCGGTATGGCCTCAACCCTTCGGGAGCAGTACTTC. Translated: CATRSPGMASTLREQYF.